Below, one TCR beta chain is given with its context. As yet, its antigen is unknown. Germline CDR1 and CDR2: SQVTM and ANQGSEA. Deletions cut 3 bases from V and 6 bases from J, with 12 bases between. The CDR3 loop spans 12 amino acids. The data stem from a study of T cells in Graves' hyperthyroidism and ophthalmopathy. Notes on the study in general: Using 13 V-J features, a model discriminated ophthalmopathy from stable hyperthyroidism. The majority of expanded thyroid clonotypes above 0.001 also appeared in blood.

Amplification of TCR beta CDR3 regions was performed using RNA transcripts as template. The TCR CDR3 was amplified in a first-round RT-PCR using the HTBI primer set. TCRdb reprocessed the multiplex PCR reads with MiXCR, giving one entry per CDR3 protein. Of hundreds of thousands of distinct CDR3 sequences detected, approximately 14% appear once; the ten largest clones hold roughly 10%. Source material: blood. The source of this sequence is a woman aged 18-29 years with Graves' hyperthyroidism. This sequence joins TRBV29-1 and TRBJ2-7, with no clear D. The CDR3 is CSVDFSTGEQYF. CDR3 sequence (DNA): TGCAGCGTTGACTTTTCCACCGGCGAGCAGTACTTC.